This TCR beta chain appears in the sequencing data of a study of response to subunit inactivated influenza vaccine. Study-wide points: The authors put forward the suggestion that each seasonal influenza vaccination may bring in only a limited number of new T cells.

This clonotype was counted between two and nine times. Its specificity is not known. The germline V and J ends were trimmed by 1 base and 0 bases, with 13 bases remaining between them. This CDR3 is built from 17 residues. In germline, CDR1 is SGHAT, CDR2 FQNNGV. Each CDR3 protein gets one entry after TCRdb re-called the RT-PCR reads with MiXCR. The sample holds approximately 530,000 distinct CDR3 sequences, around 7.9% seen once. This chain connects TRBV11-2 to TRBJ2-1; D is possibly TRBD2 (6 bases). The receptor comes from a man aged 50 to 75 who received an inactivated influenza vaccine. The source was PBMCs from blood, collected about 23 months after vaccination. Here the CDR3 DNA reads TGTGCCAGCAGCTTAGGGTCCATAGCGGCCTCCTACAATGAGCAGTTCTTC. It encodes CASSLGSIAASYNEQFF. The entire variable domain, with the rest obtained from reference TRBV11-2 and TRBJ2-1, is as follows: EAGVAQSPRYKIIEKRQSVAFWCNPISGHATLYWYQQILGQGPKLLIQFQNNGVVDDSQLPKDRFSAERLKGVDSTLKIQPAKLEDSAVYLCASSLGSIAASYNEQFFGPGTRLTVL.